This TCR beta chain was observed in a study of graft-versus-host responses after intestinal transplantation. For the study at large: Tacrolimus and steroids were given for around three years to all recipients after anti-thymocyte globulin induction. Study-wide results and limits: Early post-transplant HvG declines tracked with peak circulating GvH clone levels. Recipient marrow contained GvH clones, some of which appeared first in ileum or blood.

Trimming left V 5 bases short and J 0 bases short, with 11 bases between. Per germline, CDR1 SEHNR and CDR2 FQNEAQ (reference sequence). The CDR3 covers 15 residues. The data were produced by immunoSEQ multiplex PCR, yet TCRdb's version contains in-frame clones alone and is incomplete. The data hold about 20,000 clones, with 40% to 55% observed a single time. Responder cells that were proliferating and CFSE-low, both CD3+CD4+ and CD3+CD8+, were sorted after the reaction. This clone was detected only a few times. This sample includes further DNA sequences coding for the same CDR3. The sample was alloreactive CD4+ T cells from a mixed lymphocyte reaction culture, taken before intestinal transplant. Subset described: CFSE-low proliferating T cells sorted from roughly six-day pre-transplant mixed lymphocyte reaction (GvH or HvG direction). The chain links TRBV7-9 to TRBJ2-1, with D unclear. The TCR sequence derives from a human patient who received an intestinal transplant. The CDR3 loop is CASSPRGSSYNEQFF. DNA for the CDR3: TGTGCCAGCAGCCCTCGAGGTAGCTCCTACAATGAGCAGTTCTTC.